This T cell receptor (beta chain) is drawn from a study of cytomegalovirus exposure and HLA in healthy donors. In the study overall: In a previous analysis, 117 million unique TCR beta sequences were found from about 179 million T cells.

It was with 60 Vbeta and 13 Jbeta primers that the PCR ran. Some clones are missing from TCRdb's copy, which holds only in-frame ones; the method was immunoSEQ multiplex PCR. The profile shows almost 200,000 clones, 79% of them singletons. Germline V gene lookup returns CDR1 KGHSH and CDR2 LQKENI. The CDR3 sequence is 17 residues long. J lost 8 bases, V lost 3 bases, and 12 bases had no gene match. The TCR was taken from a young woman in good health and CMV-seropositive. Sequenced sample: PBMCs. This chain uses TRBV18 with TRBJ2-2; TRBD2 matches 10 bases. The CDR3 region is CASSPRTSGTDVGELFF. The CDR3 DNA follows: TGTGCCAGCTCACCGCGGACTAGCGGCACGGACGTAGGGGAGCTGTTTTTT.